This T cell receptor beta chain was retrieved from a study of blood T cell repertoires in COVID-19. About the study: The origin of the acute and convalescent COVID-19 samples was the United States, Italy and Spain. In each case, the material was cDNA or gDNA derived from T cells, B-cell-depleted T cells, or PBMCs.

The CDR3 length is 17 residues. V gave up 2 bases and J gave up 0 bases, with 11 bases separating them. The germline V gene has CDR1 MNHEY and CDR2 SMNVEV (reference sequence). Data came from immunoSEQ multiplex PCR; TCRdb stores just in-frame clones and leaves some out. This table holds about 130,000 clones, 85% found once. This TCR was sampled from an elderly woman with acute or convalescent COVID-19. Sequences were obtained from peripheral blood. The chain is built from TRBV27 and TRBJ2-6, with D hard to call. CDR3 sequence (DNA): TGTGCCAGCAGTTTACGGGTTGCCTCCTCTGGGGCCAACGTCCTGACTTTC. Translated, it gives CASSLRVASSGANVLTF.